The entry that follows covers one T cell receptor (beta chain) sequence. The antigen remains unidentified. This entry is derived from a study of T cell responses to AZD1222 COVID-19 vaccine. General study findings and limits: White British people made up most donors, females outnumbered males, and clonal diversity was possibly underestimated. Reportedly, nearly half the spike-specific TCRs target unmutated variant regions. Spike-specific TCR breadth and depth both grew after two AZD1222 doses.

Produced via immunoSEQ multiplex PCR; TCRdb's table is partial and in-frame only. The profile shows about 130,000 clones, roughly nine tenths of them singletons. The V and J ends lost 2 bases and 0 bases respectively, with 13 bases between them. This CDR3 is 16 amino acids long. The germline CDR1 and CDR2 sequences are KGHSH and LQKENI. The source material was peripheral blood, sampled on day 0 of AZD1222 vaccination. The chain carries TRBV18 and TRBJ1-2; D unresolved. The receptor was isolated from an adult in good health. The CDR3 DNA follows: TGTGCCAGCTCACCAGCGCCCGAGAACTCTAACTATGGCTACACCTTC. Translating it yields CASSPAPENSNYGYTF. The complete variable domain, with remaining parts taken from reference TRBV18 and TRBJ1-2, reads NAGVMQNPRHLVRRRGQEARLRCSPMKGHSHVYWYRQLPEEGLKFMVYLQKENIIDESGMPKERFSAEFPKEGPSILRIQQVVRGDSAAYFCASSPAPENSNYGYTFGSGTRLTVV.